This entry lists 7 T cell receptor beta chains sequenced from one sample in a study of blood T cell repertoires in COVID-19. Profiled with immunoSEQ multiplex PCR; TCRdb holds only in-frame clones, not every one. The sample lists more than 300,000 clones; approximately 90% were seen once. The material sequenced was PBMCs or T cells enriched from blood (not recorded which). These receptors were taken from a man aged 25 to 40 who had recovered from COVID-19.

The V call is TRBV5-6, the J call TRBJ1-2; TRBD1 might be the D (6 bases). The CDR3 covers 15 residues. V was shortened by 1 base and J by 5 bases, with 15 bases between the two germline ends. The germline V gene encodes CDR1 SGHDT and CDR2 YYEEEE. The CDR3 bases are TGTGCCAGCAGCTTGCTCAGGGGTAAGGGTTATGGCTACACCTTC. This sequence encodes CASSLLRGKGYGYTF.

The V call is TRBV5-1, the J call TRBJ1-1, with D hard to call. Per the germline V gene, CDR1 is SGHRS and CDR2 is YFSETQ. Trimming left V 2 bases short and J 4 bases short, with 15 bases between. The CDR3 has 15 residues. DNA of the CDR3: TGCGCCAGCAGCTTTATCGGGGAATCGGTCACTGAAGCTTTCTTT. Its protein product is CASSFIGESVTEAFF.

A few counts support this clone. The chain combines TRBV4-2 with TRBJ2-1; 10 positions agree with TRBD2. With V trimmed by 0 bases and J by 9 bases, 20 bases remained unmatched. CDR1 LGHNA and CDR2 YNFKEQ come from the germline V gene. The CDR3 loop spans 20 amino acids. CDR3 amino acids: CASSQEILSSASGSLGEQFF. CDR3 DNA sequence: TGTGCCAGCAGCCAAGAGATCCTCAGTTCGGCTAGCGGGAGTTTGGGTGAGCAGTTCTTC.

The CDR3 protein is CASSHQSEVSGNTIYF. CDR3 in DNA: TGTGCCAGCAGCCACCAGTCAGAGGTCTCTGGAAACACCATATATTTT. The chain couples TRBV14 to TRBJ1-3; D is unresolved. Germline V gives CDR1 SGHDN, CDR2 FVKESK. V lost 3 bases, J lost 0 bases, and 12 bases lay in between. The CDR3 is 16 residues long.

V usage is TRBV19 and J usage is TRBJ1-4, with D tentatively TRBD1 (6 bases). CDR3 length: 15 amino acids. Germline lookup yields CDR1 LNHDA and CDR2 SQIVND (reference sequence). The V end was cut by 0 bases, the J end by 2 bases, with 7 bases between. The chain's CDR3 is CASSIEDRTNEKLFF. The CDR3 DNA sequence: TGTGCCAGTAGTATAGAAGACAGGACTAATGAAAAACTGTTTTTT.

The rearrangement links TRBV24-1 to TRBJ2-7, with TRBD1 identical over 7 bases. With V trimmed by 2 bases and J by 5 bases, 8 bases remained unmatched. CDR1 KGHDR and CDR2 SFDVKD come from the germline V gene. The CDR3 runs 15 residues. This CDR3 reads CATSDSTGVFHEQYF. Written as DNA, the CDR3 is TGTGCCACCAGTGATTCTACAGGGGTATTCCACGAGCAGTACTTC.

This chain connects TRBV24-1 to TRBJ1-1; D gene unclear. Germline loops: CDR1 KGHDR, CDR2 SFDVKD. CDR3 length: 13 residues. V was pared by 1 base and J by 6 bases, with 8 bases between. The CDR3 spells CATSDFSGAEAFF. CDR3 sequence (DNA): TGTGCCACCAGTGATTTCTCCGGAGCTGAAGCTTTCTTT.